This is a list of T cell receptor beta chains from one sample in a study of regulatory T cells in long-lasting Graves disease. TCRdb re-called the multiplex PCR reads through MiXCR, storing one row per CDR3 protein. Of some 420,000 distinct CDR3 sequences listed, approximately 23% were seen once; the top ten hold under 15%. This specimen was peripheral blood mononuclear cells (PBMCs), taken when the disease was refractory, from a patient treated with antithyroid drugs. The receptors derive from a female donor with Graves disease. Both conserved end residues are part of each CDR3. The D gene is left open where the match is weak. Not all rows give a size; the values are once, few, many and, for expanded clones, a class.

D	V	J	size	DNA	CDR3
TRBD1	TRBV19	TRBJ1-3	once	TGTGCCAGTAACAGGGGCTTCTCTGGAAACACCATATATTTT	CASNRGFSGNTIYF
.	TRBV20-1	TRBJ2-7	few	TGCAGTGCTCTGGCTATCGCCACCTACGAGCAGTACTTC	CSALAIATYEQYF
.	TRBV6-2/TRBV6-3	TRBJ1-3	.	TGTGCCAGCAGTTACCCAGCGACAGGTCTCTCTGGAAACACCATATATTTT	CASSYPATGLSGNTIYF
.	TRBV6-1	TRBJ2-5	.	TGTGCCAGCAGGCTAGGGACCCACCGCCAAGAGACCCAGTACTTC	CASRLGTHRQETQYF
.	TRBV6-1	TRBJ1-5	few	TGTGCCAGCAGTCAGAGACGGGATCAGCCCCAGCATTTT	CASSQRRDQPQHF
.	TRBV6-5	TRBJ1-2	.	TGTGCCAGCAGTTACTCGCTCCAGGGGACCGTCTATGGCTACACCTTC	CASSYSLQGTVYGYTF
TRBD2	TRBV12-3/TRBV12-4	TRBJ2-5	many	TGTGCCAGCAGTTGGCGAGCGGGGAGACCAGAGACCCAGTACTTC	CASSWRAGRPETQYF
TRBD1	TRBV6-1	TRBJ2-2	.	TGTGCCAGCAGACGTAGACAGGGGTCTGACACCGGGGAGCTGTTTTTT	CASRRRQGSDTGELFF
.	TRBV18	TRBJ2-4	many	TGTGCCAGCTCTCCACAGGGCGACATTCAGTACTTC	CASSPQGDIQYF
.	TRBV20-1	TRBJ1-5	.	TGCAGTGCTAGACCCTGGCCAGGGGCAATCAATCAGCCCCAGCATTTT	CSARPWPGAINQPQHF